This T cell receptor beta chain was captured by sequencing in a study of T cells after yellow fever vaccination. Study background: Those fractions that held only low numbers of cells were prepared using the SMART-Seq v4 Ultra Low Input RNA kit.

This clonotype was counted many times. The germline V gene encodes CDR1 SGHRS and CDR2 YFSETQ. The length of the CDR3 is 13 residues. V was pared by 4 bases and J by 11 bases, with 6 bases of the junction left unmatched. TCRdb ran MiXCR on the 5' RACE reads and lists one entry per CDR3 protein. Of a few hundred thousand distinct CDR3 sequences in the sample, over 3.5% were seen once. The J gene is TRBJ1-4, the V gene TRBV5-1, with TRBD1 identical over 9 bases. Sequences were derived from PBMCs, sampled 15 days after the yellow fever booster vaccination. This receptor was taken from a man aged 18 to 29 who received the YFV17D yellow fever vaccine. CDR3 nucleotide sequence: TGCGCCAGCAGCAAGGACAGGGGAGGGAAACTGTTTTTT. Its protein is CASSKDRGGKLFF.